Each of the 26 T cell receptor beta chains below was sequenced from the same sample in a study of shared clonotypes between healthy human individuals. The assay was immunoSEQ multiplex PCR, and TCRdb's table has in-frame clones only and misses some. This sample has approximately 500,000 clones, with approximately 95% found just once. The sequenced sample was naive CD4+ T cells sorted from blood. Indicated subset: CD45RA+ positively selected. Source of these receptors: a woman in her thirties in good health.

This clone came up once. CDR3 amino acids: CASSSSGTGRDTQYF. In DNA, the CDR3 is TGTGCCAGCAGTTCCTCCGGGACAGGGCGAGATACGCAGTATTTT. V and J are TRBV28 and TRBJ2-3; 9 nucleotides agree with TRBD1. The CDR3 is 15 residues long. Germline V gene data show CDR1 as MDHEN and CDR2 as SYDVKM. V shed 4 bases, J shed 5 bases, and the junction held 7 bases outside the gene matches.

The chain is built from TRBV5-1 and TRBJ1-2, with a possible D match to TRBD1 (6 bases). The V gene lost 4 bases and the J gene lost 6 bases, with 10 bases spanning the gap. CDR1 and CDR2 from the germline V gene are SGHRS and YFSETQ. The CDR3 extends over 12 amino acids. CDR3: CASSVQGDGYTF. The CDR3 DNA follows: TGCGCCAGCAGCGTACAGGGAGATGGCTACACCTTC.

The chain recombines TRBV5-1 with TRBJ2-7; 8 bases line up with TRBD1. CDR3 length equals 15 residues. Germline V gene data show CDR1 as SGHRS and CDR2 as YFSETQ. The V gene end was trimmed by 4 bases and the J gene end by 0 bases; junction bases not matched to a gene: 6. CDR3 region: CASSPGTGSSYEQYF. CDR3 DNA sequence: TGCGCCAGCAGCCCCGGGACAGGCAGCTCCTACGAGCAGTACTTC.

The gene calls are TRBV28 and TRBJ2-5; D perhaps matches TRBD1 (5 bases). The end of the DNA is better explained by TRBJ2-7, so the J call may be wrong. The CDR3 loop spans 13 amino acids. CDR1 is MDHEN and CDR2 is SYDVKM in the germline V gene. The CDR3 reads CASTDSSSYEQYF. In DNA, the CDR3 is TGTGCCAGCACCGACAGCAGCTCCTACGAGCAGTACTTC.

This clone was seen once. CDR3 amino acids: CADETGDTEAFF. CDR3 nucleotide sequence: TGTGCCGACGAGACCGGGGACACTGAAGCTTTCTTT. This chain uses TRBV11-3 with TRBJ1-1; D is ambiguous. The CDR3 loop spans 12 amino acids. In germline, CDR1 is SGHNT, CDR2 YENEEA. V was shortened by 11 bases and J by 3 bases, with 13 bases between the two germline ends.

This clone is a singleton in its sample. The genes are TRBV4-2 and TRBJ2-1; no firm D call. There are 14 residues in the CDR3. V dropped 2 bases and J dropped 2 bases, with 7 bases sitting between them. Germline V CDR1 and CDR2: LGHNA, YNFKEQ. The CDR3 DNA is TGTGCCAGCAGCCAACCCGACGCCTACAATGAGCAGTTCTTC. Translated, it gives CASSQPDAYNEQFF.

The chain carries TRBV5-1 and TRBJ2-7; TRBD2 agrees at 7 bases. Germline values: CDR1 SGHRS, CDR2 YFSETQ. This CDR3 region has 14 residues. V lost 1 base to trimming and J lost 4 bases; unmatched junction nucleotides: 5. CDR3 region: CASSLMGEGYEQYF. The CDR3 DNA is TGCGCCAGCAGCTTGATGGGGGAGGGATACGAGCAGTACTTC. The full variable domain, its missing parts supplied by reference TRBV5-1 and TRBJ2-7, is KAGVTQTPRYLIKTRGQQVTLSCSPISGHRSVSWYQQTPGQGLQFLFEYFSETQRNKGNFPGRFSGRQFSNSRSEMNVSTLELGDSALYLCASSLMGEGYEQYFGPGTRLTVT.

This chain joins TRBV5-1 and TRBJ1-1; D is ambiguous. CDR1 and CDR2 from the germline V gene are SGHRS and YFSETQ. CDR3 size: 14 residues. V lost 6 bases and J 5 bases, leaving 17 bases between the germline ends. DNA for the CDR3: TGCGCCAGCACCAGAGATTTAGGGAATACTGAAGCTTTCTTT. This sequence encodes CASTRDLGNTEAFF.

The chain uses TRBV14 and TRBJ1-1; the D is unclear. CDR3 size: 13 residues. Germline V lookup: CDR1 SGHDN, CDR2 FVKESK. The V and J ends lost 4 bases and 4 bases respectively, with 10 bases between them. CDR3 residues: CASSPRLTTEAFF. In nucleotides, the CDR3 is TGTGCCAGCAGCCCAAGGTTGACCACTGAAGCTTTCTTT. The variable domain in full, with the rest retrieved from reference TRBV14 and TRBJ1-1, is EAGVTQFPSHSVIEKGQTVTLRCDPISGHDNLYWYRRVMGKEIKFLLHFVKESKQDESGMPNNRFLAERTGGTYSTLKVQPAELEDSGVYFCASSPRLTTEAFFGQGTRLTVV.

The chain recombines TRBV15 with TRBJ1-4; maybe TRBD1 (5 bases). Trimming took off 3 bases at V and 8 bases at J, with 13 bases between the two ends. Germline loops: CDR1 LNHNV, CDR2 YYDKDF (reference sequence). The CDR3 runs to 14 residues. The CDR3 coding sequence is TGTGCCACCAGCAGGGGGGGGGTACAAGAAAAACTGTTTTTT. It codes for CATSRGGVQEKLFF.

This chain links TRBV6-5 with TRBJ2-3; no clear D. The CDR3 spans 15 residues. Germline CDR1 MNHEY, CDR2 SVGAGI. The V and J ends lost 6 bases and 0 bases respectively, with 13 bases between them. The CDR3 DNA reads TGTGCCAGCAGCCCCGGTGGCCGTAGCACAGATACGCAGTATTTT. Translated, it gives CASSPGGRSTDTQYF.

The chain has TRBV6-5 and TRBJ2-5; 10 bases agree with TRBD2. The end of the DNA fits TRBJ2-7 better, so the J call may be wrong. CDR1 MNHEY and CDR2 SVGAGI come from the germline V gene. CDR3 length: 15 residues. CDR3 in DNA: TGTGCCAGCAGTTACCGTACTAGCGGGACGTACGAGCAGTACTTC. It codes for CASSYRTSGTYEQYF.

The CDR3 DNA sequence: TGCGCCAGCAGCCTTAGCGGGAGAGGCACAGATACGCAGTATTTT. It encodes CASSLSGRGTDTQYF. This sequence joins TRBV4-1 and TRBJ2-3; 9 nucleotides agree with TRBD2. The germline gives CDR1 MGHRA, CDR2 YSYEKL. V was clipped by 4 bases and J by 1 base; unmatched bases: 3. The CDR3 has 15 amino acids.

The chain is built from TRBV4-1 and TRBJ2-7, with D unresolved. Looked up from germline, CDR1 is MGHRA and CDR2 is YSYEKL. Trimming stripped 1 base from V and 3 bases from J, with 10 bases between. The CDR3 length is 14 residues. This CDR3 is CASSQAPSVYEQYF. Written as DNA, the CDR3 is TGCGCCAGCAGCCAAGCCCCCTCGGTCTACGAGCAGTACTTC.

This chain joins TRBV5-1 and TRBJ2-3; 8 bases fit TRBD2. Germline loops: CDR1 SGHRS, CDR2 YFSETQ. The CDR3 is 15 amino acids. V was clipped by 0 bases and J by 0 bases; unmatched bases: 0. The CDR3 spells CASSLASGSTDTQYF. The CDR3, as DNA: TGCGCCAGCAGCTTGGCTAGCGGGAGCACAGATACGCAGTATTTT.

The V and J genes are TRBV6-6 and TRBJ1-5; D is unresolved. The V gene lost 4 bases and the J gene lost 5 bases, with 18 bases spanning the gap. CDR1 MNHNY and CDR2 SVGAGI come from the germline V gene (reference sequence). The CDR3 has 16 residues. In DNA, the CDR3 is TGTGCCAGCAGTTTTCCCTCTCTAGACACGCATCAGCCCCAGCATTTT. Translated, it gives CASSFPSLDTHQPQHF.

This chain connects TRBV10-2 to TRBJ1-5; the match to TRBD1 covers 8 bases. Per the germline V gene, CDR1 is WSHSY and CDR2 is SAAADI. Unmatched junction bases numbered 2, after V lost 2 bases and J lost 5 bases. The CDR3 spans 14 residues. For the CDR3, the DNA is TGCGCCAGCAGTGAGGCAGGGGGCCATCAGCCCCAGCATTTT. Its protein product is CASSEAGGHQPQHF.

This clone was detected once. The chain's CDR3 is CASSLALPVQGGEQYF. Here the CDR3 DNA reads TGTGCCAGCAGCTTAGCCCTGCCGGTCCAGGGGGGCGAGCAGTACTTC. This chain links TRBV7-9 with TRBJ2-7, with D possibly matching TRBD1 (7 bases). There are 16 residues in the CDR3. V was clipped by 0 bases and J by 6 bases, with 18 bases between them. The germline gives CDR1 SEHNR, CDR2 FQNEAQ (reference sequence).

V is TRBV28 and J is TRBJ2-5, with 10 bases identical to TRBD2. Germline loops: CDR1 MDHEN, CDR2 SYDVKM. V was pared by 5 bases and J by 2 bases, with 11 bases of the junction left unmatched. The CDR3 has 17 amino acids. DNA of the CDR3: TGTGCCAGCAGTCGACGATTGACTAGCGGGTTGCAAGAGACCCAGTACTTC. Residues: CASSRRLTSGLQETQYF.

The DNA of the CDR3 is TGTGCCAGCAGCGACACAGGTACTGGGGCCAACGTCCTGACTTTC. Protein: CASSDTGTGANVLTF. This chain connects TRBV5-4 to TRBJ2-6; TRBD1 is a possible D gene (5 bases). The CDR3 covers 15 residues. CDR1 and CDR2 (germline): SGHNT, YYREEE (reference sequence). Trimming pared 4 bases from V and 2 bases from J, leaving 10 bases between.

This chain connects TRBV28 to TRBJ2-5; no definite D call. V was pared by 7 bases and J by 1 base, with 7 bases between. Per the germline V gene, CDR1 is MDHEN and CDR2 is SYDVKM. The CDR3 has 12 residues. The DNA for the CDR3 is TGTGCCAGCATGCACCCCCAAGAGACCCAGTACTTC. Its translation: CASMHPQETQYF.

The rearrangement joins TRBV19 to TRBJ1-1; D gene unclear. The CDR3 contains 13 residues. Germline V lookup: CDR1 LNHDA, CDR2 SQIVND (reference sequence). The germline V and J ends were trimmed by 5 bases and 2 bases, with 9 bases remaining between them. The CDR3 coding sequence is TGTGCCAGTAGTGGGCGGCCCAACACTGAAGCTTTCTTT. This gives the protein CASSGRPNTEAFF.

This chain connects TRBV18 to TRBJ1-1; unclear D gene. Germline CDR1 KGHSH, CDR2 LQKENI. This CDR3 is 13 amino acids long. Between the trimmed V and J ends, which lost 3 bases and 5 bases, there was a span of 10 bases. CDR3 bases: TGTGCCAGCTCACCTACCCGAGAAACTGAAGCTTTCTTT. This codes for CASSPTRETEAFF.

The rearrangement joins TRBV18 to TRBJ2-1; 13 nucleotides line up with TRBD2. This CDR3 is 16 amino acids long. Germline-derived CDR1 and CDR2 are KGHSH and LQKENI. J was trimmed by 5 bases and V by 3 bases; bases with no gene match: 4. This chain's CDR3 is CASSPPGLAGNNEQFF. The CDR3 bases are TGTGCCAGCTCACCCCCGGGACTAGCGGGAAACAATGAGCAGTTCTTC. Full variable domain (remainder filled in from reference TRBV18 and TRBJ2-1): NAGVMQNPRHLVRRRGQEARLRCSPMKGHSHVYWYRQLPEEGLKFMVYLQKENIIDESGMPKERFSAEFPKEGPSILRIQQVVRGDSAAYFCASSPPGLAGNNEQFFGPGTRLTVL.

The rearrangement links TRBV13 to TRBJ2-3; 13 bases are shared with TRBD2. After removal of 5 bases from V and 3 bases from J, the junction contained 14 bases not matched to a gene. The CDR3 has 19 amino acids. The germline CDR1 and CDR2 sequences are PRHDT and FYEKMQ (reference sequence). CDR3 nucleotide sequence: TGTGCCAGCAGCCCCCGAACTAGCGGGAGGGCGGAGCAGACAGATACGCAGTATTTT. Translation: CASSPRTSGRAEQTDTQYF.

The V gene is TRBV7-3, the J gene TRBJ2-3, with 8 bases fitting TRBD2. This CDR3 is built from 15 residues. V lost 4 bases, J lost 5 bases, and 8 bases stayed unmatched. Germline CDR1 and CDR2: SGHTA and FQGTGA. The CDR3 region has the DNA TGTGCCAGCAGCTCCGGGGGACTAGTAAGAGATACGCAGTATTTT. This gives the protein CASSSGGLVRDTQYF.